The 22 T cell receptor beta chains below all came from one sample that was sequenced in a study of T cell repertoires in cytomegalovirus infection. MiXCR was run by TCRdb on the reads, yielding one entry per CDR3 protein. Among 170,000 or so distinct CDR3 sequences, about 18% were seen once, and the ten largest hold roughly a quarter. Sample: CD8+ T cells from PBMCs. The receptors were gathered from a human donor in good health (CMV status not recorded). Some clones in this sample may be carry-over from other donors' samples.

V and J are TRBV7-2 and TRBJ2-3; 7 bases align to TRBD2. Germline V gene lookup returns CDR1 SGHTA and CDR2 FQGNSA. Trimming removed 5 bases from V and 2 bases from J; junction bases left unmatched: 10. The CDR3 is made up of 16 amino acids. The CDR3 is CASSPSLGGSTDTQYF. The CDR3 DNA is TGTGCCAGCAGCCCTAGCCTGGGGGGGTCCACAGATACGCAGTATTTT.

The J gene is TRBJ2-7, the V gene TRBV28, with D maybe TRBD1 (6 bases). Trimming left V 6 bases short and J 1 base short, with 10 bases between. This CDR3 has 13 amino acids. The V gene's germline CDR1 is MDHEN and CDR2 SYDVKM. The CDR3 here is CASSIGQSYEQYF. The DNA for the CDR3 is TGTGCCAGCAGCATCGGACAGTCCTACGAGCAGTACTTC.

V and J are TRBV12-3 or TRBV12-4 and TRBJ2-2; D ambiguous. The V end was cut by 3 bases, the J end by 2 bases, with 10 bases between. There are 15 residues in the CDR3. The CDR3 sequence is CASSFPGTNTGELFF. Written as DNA, the CDR3 is TGTGCCAGCAGTTTCCCCGGAACAAACACCGGGGAGCTGTTTTTT.

The chain couples TRBV28 to TRBJ1-6; possible D gene TRBD1, 6 bases. The length of the CDR3 is 14 residues. Germline CDR1 and CDR2: MDHEN and SYDVKM. The V and J ends lost 4 bases and 10 bases respectively, with 14 bases between them. CDR3 residues: CASSWDQGGSPLHF. The CDR3 DNA reads as TGTGCCAGCAGTTGGGACCAAGGGGGATCACCCCTCCACTTT.

This clonotype was found a few times. The chain carries TRBV20-1 and TRBJ2-1, with no clear D. The CDR3 has 11 amino acids. With 2 bases removed from V and 9 bases from J, the gap between germline ends came to 8 bases. Germline lookup yields CDR1 DFQATT and CDR2 SNEGSKA (reference sequence). DNA of the CDR3: TGCAGTGCTAGATCGGTGACTGAGCAGTTCTTC. Its protein product is CSARSVTEQFF.

This clonotype has ten or more counts. The chain joins TRBV7-2 to TRBJ1-2; 8 bases agree with TRBD1. The CDR3 loop spans 16 amino acids. After removal of 5 bases from V and 4 bases from J, the junction contained 12 bases not matched to a gene. From germline, CDR1 is SGHTA and CDR2 FQGNSA. CDR3 sequence (DNA): TGTGCCAGCAGCCCCACCGCCCCCGGGACAGGCTATGGCTACACCTTC. Encoded protein: CASSPTAPGTGYGYTF.

This clonotype was seen a handful of times. This chain connects TRBV28 to TRBJ2-5; D might be TRBD2 (6 bases). The ends were cut back, 7 bases at V and 5 bases at J, with 20 bases in the middle. Germline CDR1 MDHEN, CDR2 SYDVKM. CDR3 size: 15 residues. As DNA, the CDR3 is TGTGCCAGCACCCCCCGACTAGGTGGAGGGGAGACCCAGTACTTC. Its protein is CASTPRLGGGETQYF.

Details on this clonotype: The conserved phenylalanine or tryptophan is not found at the CDR3 terminus, so this likely reflects a read error. It is unclear where the CDR3 begins or ends on the DNA, so no DNA is shown, and the CDR3 is as TCRdb lists it. The chain uses TRBV7-7 and TRBJ1-3. The CDR3 is 8 amino acids long, termini counted. CDR1 is SSHAT, CDR2 FNYEAQ, per germline (reference sequence). This chain's CDR3 is CASSLKAA.

This clonotype has a handful of counts. The rearrangement uses TRBV10-3 and TRBJ1-1; 7 bases map to TRBD1. The ends lost 6 bases at V and 3 bases at J; junction bases unmatched: 10. There are 15 residues in the CDR3. CDR1 is ENHRY, CDR2 SYGVKD, per germline. The CDR3 spells CAIRTGTVDDTEAFF. The CDR3 nucleotides are TGTGCCATCAGAACCGGGACAGTGGACGACACTGAAGCTTTCTTT.

The V gene is TRBV7-9, the J gene TRBJ1-2, with D tentatively TRBD1 (6 bases). This CDR3 comprises 14 residues. V lost 1 base and J lost 7, with 13 bases in between. The germline gives CDR1 SEHNR, CDR2 FQNEAQ (reference sequence). For the CDR3, the DNA is TGTGCCAGCAGCTTAGGCACAGGGACCCTTGGCTACACCTTC. Translating gives CASSLGTGTLGYTF. The entire variable domain, with the rest obtained from reference TRBV7-9 and TRBJ1-2, is as follows: DTGVSQNPRHKITKRGQNVTFRCDPISEHNRLYWYRQTLGQGPEFLTYFQNEAQLEKSRLLSDRFSAERPKGSFSTLEIQRTEQGDSAMYLCASSLGTGTLGYTFGSGTRLTVV.

This clonotype occurred a few times. This chain connects TRBV11-2 to TRBJ2-1, with D possibly TRBD2 on 5 matching bases. With 0 bases removed from V and 1 base from J, the gap between germline ends came to 10 bases. CDR3 length: 16 residues. CDR1 and CDR2 from the germline V gene are SGHAT and FQNNGV. The CDR3, as DNA: TGTGCCAGCAGCTTAGACTCTAGGAGGTCCTACAATGAGCAGTTCTTC. As protein: CASSLDSRRSYNEQFF. Full variable domain (rest looked up from reference TRBV11-2 and TRBJ2-1): EAGVAQSPRYKIIEKRQSVAFWCNPISGHATLYWYQQILGQGPKLLIQFQNNGVVDDSQLPKDRFSAERLKGVDSTLKIQPAKLEDSAVYLCASSLDSRRSYNEQFFGPGTRLTVL.

This clonotype was seen a few times. This chain uses TRBV7-2 with TRBJ1-2, with TRBD1 identical over 10 bases. V trimming: 6 bases; J trimming: 13 bases; junction bases outside the gene matches: 8. This CDR3 contains 12 residues. The germline V gene has CDR1 SGHTA and CDR2 FQGNSA. In DNA, the CDR3 is TGTGCCAGCAGTCTCGACAGGGGGCAACTCACCTTC. Translation gives CASSLDRGQLTF. The complete variable domain, with remaining parts taken from reference TRBV7-2 and TRBJ1-2, reads GAGVSQSPSNKVTEKGKDVELRCDPISGHTALYWYRQSLGQGLEFLIYFQGNSAPDKSGLPSDRFSAERTGGSVSTLTIQRTQQEDSAVYLCASSLDRGQLTFGSGTRLTVV.

The chain joins TRBV6-2 or TRBV6-3 to TRBJ2-7, with D unresolved. This CDR3 spans 11 amino acids. CDR1 and CDR2 from the germline V gene are MNHEY and SVGEGT. The germline V and J ends were trimmed by 10 bases and 2 bases, with 9 bases remaining between them. CDR3 DNA sequence: TGTGCCATCTCAGATGCCTACGAGCAGTACTTC. This encodes CAISDAYEQYF.

This clonotype appeared a few times. The chain is built from TRBV7-2 and TRBJ1-5; D is unresolved. Germline loops: CDR1 SGHTA, CDR2 FQGNSA. V was cut by 5 bases and J by 0 bases, with 8 bases left in between. This CDR3 comprises 14 residues. The CDR3 sequence: CASSVGPSNQPQHF. Written as DNA, the CDR3 is TGTGCCAGCAGCGTAGGACCTAGCAATCAGCCCCAGCATTTT.

The CDR3 nucleotides are TGTGCCAGCAGCCGCCCGTTAGCGGGGGGTCCGTATTACAATGAGCAGTTCTTC. Translating it yields CASSRPLAGGPYYNEQFF. The chain has TRBV7-3 and TRBJ2-1, with 10 bases matching TRBD2. This CDR3 region has 18 residues. Germline CDR1 and CDR2: SGHTA and FQGTGA. With V trimmed by 5 bases and J by 4 bases, 14 bases remained unmatched.

This clonotype was recorded many times. The chain has TRBV14 and TRBJ2-1, with unresolved D. This CDR3 spans 16 amino acids. Per germline, CDR1 SGHDN and CDR2 FVKESK. V dropped 2 bases and J dropped 3 bases, with 14 bases sitting between them. CDR3 DNA sequence: TGTGCCAGCAGCCAAAACTCCCCACTTTACTACAATGAGCAGTTCTTC. It yields the protein CASSQNSPLYYNEQFF.

This clonotype was seen more than once but under ten times. The J gene is TRBJ2-3, the V gene TRBV7-2; TRBD1 matches 10 bases. This CDR3 spans 15 amino acids. CDR1 SGHTA and CDR2 FQGNSA come from the germline V gene. Trimming cost V 3 bases and J 5 bases; bases outside gene matches: 5. CDR3 nucleotides: TGTGCCAGCAGCTTGACAGGGGGCGCGATAGATACGCAGTATTTT. Its translation: CASSLTGGAIDTQYF.

A note on this clonotype: Given a much more abundant clone one base away, this may be a read error. The chain is built from TRBV7-2 and TRBJ1-2, with D tentatively TRBD1 (5 bases). V was shortened by 5 bases and J by 8 bases, with 12 bases between the two germline ends. The germline CDR1 and CDR2 sequences are SGHTA and FQGNSA. The CDR3 runs to 12 residues. The CDR3 DNA sequence: TGTGCCAGCAGCACCTGGGGGAGCGGCTACACCTTC. It specifies CASSTWGSGYTF.

This clonotype was observed a few times. The chain combines TRBV4-1 with TRBJ1-6; D gene unclear. This CDR3 comprises 14 residues. Trimming cost V 1 base and J 4 bases, with 5 bases left between them. The germline V gene has CDR1 MGHRA and CDR2 YSYEKL. The CDR3 reads CASSQGVYNSPLHF. CDR3 coding DNA: TGCGCCAGCAGCCAAGGCGTTTATAATTCACCCCTCCACTTT.

This clonotype was observed many times. This chain uses TRBV7-2 with TRBJ2-7; 7 nucleotides match TRBD1. Per germline, CDR1 SGHTA and CDR2 FQGNSA. V shed 0 bases, J shed 4 bases, and the junction held 9 bases outside the gene matches. The CDR3 consists of 16 residues. CDR3 bases: TGTGCCAGCAGCTTAGCCTTAGGGGGCGCTTCTTACGAGCAGTACTTC. Its protein product is CASSLALGGASYEQYF.

This clonotype has more than one count but fewer than ten. V and J are TRBV28 and TRBJ2-7, with a weak D call TRBD2 (5 bases). V lost 7 bases to trimming and J lost 6 bases, with 25 bases between them. The germline CDR1 and CDR2 sequences are MDHEN and SYDVKM. The CDR3 has 16 amino acids. The CDR3 reads CASTPRSGIQALEQYF. The CDR3 region has the DNA TGTGCCAGCACCCCACGGTCGGGGATCCAAGCGCTCGAGCAGTACTTC.

The table lists this clonotype with a few counts. This chain connects TRBV25-1 to TRBJ1-1; D not resolved. The V gene lost 5 bases and the J gene lost 3 bases, with 7 bases spanning the gap. Germline loops: CDR1 MGHDK, CDR2 SYGVNS. This CDR3 is built from 12 residues. CDR3 residues: CASSSRYTEAFF. The CDR3 nucleotides are TGTGCCAGCAGTTCTCGTTACACTGAAGCTTTCTTT. The whole variable domain, remainder taken from reference TRBV25-1 and TRBJ1-1, is EADIYQTPRYLVIGTGKKITLECSQTMGHDKMYWYQQDPGMELHLIHYSYGVNSTEKGDLSSESTVSRIRTEHFPLTLESARPSHTSQYLCASSSRYTEAFFGQGTRLTVV.